This T cell receptor (beta chain) was sequenced in a study of shared clonotypes between healthy human individuals. Worth noting for this clone: Antigen unknown.

Study outcomes and limitations: Clonotypes which were not shared had lower generation probabilities than clonotypes that all four donors shared. Generally, naive subsets came out with larger estimated richness than memory subsets.

In the naive CD8 group, cells lacked CD45RO and were positively selected for CCR7, so terminally differentiated effector memory CD45RA+ cells were left out. CDR1 is SGHVS, CDR2 FQNEAQ, per germline. The CDR3 length is 14 residues. V lost 1 base and J lost 0, with 4 bases in between. The method was immunoSEQ multiplex PCR; TCRdb's version includes in-frame clones alone and lacks a portion of them. The sample yields roughly 570,000 clones, roughly 98% seen once. Sequencing was performed on naive CD8+ T cells sorted from blood. This TCR derives from a man aged 30 to 45 in good health. The chain employs TRBV7-8 and TRBJ1-3, with no clear D. The CDR3 nucleotides are TGTGCCAGCAGCTTAGGTGACTCTGGAAACACCATATATTTT. This gives the protein CASSLGDSGNTIYF.